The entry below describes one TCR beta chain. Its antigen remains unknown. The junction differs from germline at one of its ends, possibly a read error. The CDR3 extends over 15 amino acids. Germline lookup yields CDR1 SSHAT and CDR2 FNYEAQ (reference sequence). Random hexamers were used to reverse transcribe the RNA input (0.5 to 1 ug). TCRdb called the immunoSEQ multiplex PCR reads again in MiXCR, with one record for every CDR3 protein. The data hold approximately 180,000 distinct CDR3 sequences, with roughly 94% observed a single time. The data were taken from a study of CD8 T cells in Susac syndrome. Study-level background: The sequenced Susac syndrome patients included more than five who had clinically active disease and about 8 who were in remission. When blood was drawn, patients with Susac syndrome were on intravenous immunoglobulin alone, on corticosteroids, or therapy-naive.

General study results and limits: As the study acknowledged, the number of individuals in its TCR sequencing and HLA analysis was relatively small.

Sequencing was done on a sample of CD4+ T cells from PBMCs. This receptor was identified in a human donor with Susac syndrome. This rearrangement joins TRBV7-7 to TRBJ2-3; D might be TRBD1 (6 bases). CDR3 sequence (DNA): TGTGCTAGCAGCCGACGAGGGGGAGTCACAGATACGCAGTATTTT. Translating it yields CASSRRGGVTDTQYF.